This TCR beta chain comes out of a study of blood T cell repertoires in COVID-19. In the study overall: The origin of the acute and convalescent COVID-19 samples was the United States, Italy and Spain. From T cells, B-cell-depleted T cells, or PBMCs came the material, which was cDNA or gDNA.

The data were produced by immunoSEQ multiplex PCR, yet TCRdb's version contains in-frame clones alone and is incomplete. This table holds around 120,000 clones, 88% found once. This clone has a handful of counts. The CDR3 extends over 14 amino acids. Per germline, CDR1 MRHNA and CDR2 SNTAGT. Deletions cut 7 bases from V and 2 bases from J, with 13 bases between. This receptor was obtained from a human donor in a cohort sampled during active COVID-19. The V and J genes are TRBV6-4 and TRBJ2-3, with D perhaps matching TRBD1 (6 bases). The sequencing sample was made of peripheral blood. The CDR3 coding sequence is TGTGCCAGCAAAGCAGGGGACGCCACAGATACGCAGTATTTT. The encoded protein is CASKAGDATDTQYF.